This TCR beta chain was captured in a study of cytomegalovirus exposure and HLA in healthy donors. V lost 0 bases, J lost 13 bases, and 13 bases lay in between. This CDR3 is built from 14 residues. Germline V lookup: CDR1 MNHEY, CDR2 SVGAGI. This clone was detected once. Its antigen is still unknown. PCR involved 60 Vbeta and 13 Jbeta primers. The assay was immunoSEQ multiplex PCR, and TCRdb's table has in-frame clones only and misses some. Of roughly 100,000 clones in the sample, 60% to 80% are singletons; the top ten hold 8.6%. Study-level points and caveats: In a later analysis, most CMV-associated TCR beta chains appeared HLA-restricted.

The TCR was taken from a woman between 35 and 50 years old in good health and CMV-seropositive. This chain links TRBV6-5 with TRBJ1-6; D perhaps matches TRBD1 (5 bases). Sequenced: PBMCs. The chain's CDR3 is CASSYSRSGTPLHF. The CDR3 coding sequence is TGTGCCAGCAGTTACTCGAGGAGCGGGACTCCCCTCCACTTT.